These T cell receptor beta chains were read from a single sample in a study of blood T cell repertoires in COVID-19. The table came from immunoSEQ multiplex PCR; TCRdb's copy has only in-frame clones and leaves some out. Here the sample spans roughly 250,000 clones, about nine tenths being singletons. Sequenced input: PBMCs or T cells enriched from blood (not recorded which). These receptor sequences come from a woman in her thirties with acute COVID-19. Both conserved end residues are part of each CDR3. The order of the fields is clone size, D gene, V gene, J gene, CDR3 DNA, CDR3 protein. The D gene is left open where the match is weak. Size is stated for part of the rows, as once, few or many counts, or as a class when the clone is expanded.

>.|.|TRBV12-5|TRBJ1-3
TGTGCTAGTGGTTTGGGGACTCTCGGAAACACCATATATTTT
CASGLGTLGNTIYF
>.|TRBD1|TRBV6-5|TRBJ1-1
TGTGCCAGCAGTTCGGGACAGGAAGTATCTGAAGCTTTCTTT
CASSSGQEVSEAFF
>few|TRBD2|TRBV25-1|TRBJ2-1
TGTGCCAGCAGTGGAGAGCGGGGGAGCTCCTACAATGAGCAGTTCTTC
CASSGERGSSYNEQFF
>few|TRBD2|TRBV5-4|TRBJ2-7
TGTGCCAGCAGCTTGGCGAGGACTAGCGTCAGCTACGAGCAGTACTTC
CASSLARTSVSYEQYF
>.|.|TRBV5-1|TRBJ1-1
TGCGCCAGCAGCTTGGTACAGGGGAACACTGAAGCTTTCTTT
CASSLVQGNTEAFF
>.|.|TRBV7-2|TRBJ2-1
TGTGCCAGCAGCTTACGCAGGGTTAATGAGCAGTTCTTC
CASSLRRVNEQFF
>.|.|TRBV5-1|TRBJ1-3
TGCGCCAGCAGCCAGACTGGGGGAAACACCATATATTTT
CASSQTGGNTIYF
>.|.|TRBV5-1|TRBJ2-5
TGCGCCAGCAGCTTGAGCAGGGGAGTAGAGACCCAGTACTTC
CASSLSRGVETQYF
>.|.|TRBV6-1|TRBJ1-3
TGTGCCAGCAGTGACCAGGGGACGGGAAACACCATATATTTT
CASSDQGTGNTIYF
>.|TRBD1|TRBV29-1|TRBJ1-2
TGCAGCGTTGTAGGGGATCCCAACAGGGGCGATTTTTATGGCTACACCTTC
CSVVGDPNRGDFYGYTF
>.|.|TRBV24-1|TRBJ2-1
TGTGCCACCCACTCCGGGGGACCCTACAATGAGCAGTTCTTC
CATHSGGPYNEQFF
>.|TRBD1|TRBV28|TRBJ1-6
TGTGCCAGCCGGGACAGGGGAGTACCCCTCCACTTT
CASRDRGVPLHF
>.|TRBD1|TRBV11-3|TRBJ2-7
TGTGCCAGCAGCGGACAGGGCTCCTACGAGCAGTACTTC
CASSGQGSYEQYF
>.|.|TRBV11-2|TRBJ1-1
TGTGCCAGCAGCCTAGAGATGTGGGCCACTGAAGCTTTCTTT
CASSLEMWATEAFF
>.|TRBD1|TRBV5-6|TRBJ2-2
TGTGCCAGCCACCGGCCGACAGGGATCGCGAACACCGGGGAGCTGTTTTTT
CASHRPTGIANTGELFF
>.|TRBD1|TRBV7-3|TRBJ1-1
TGTGCCAGCAGCTTAGGACAGGGAGGTTCTGAAGCTTTCTTT
CASSLGQGGSEAFF
>.|.|TRBV30|TRBJ1-1
TGTGCCTGGGGAAGAGGGGGGGGCACTGAAGCTTTCTTT
CAWGRGGGTEAFF
>.|TRBD1|TRBV7-2|TRBJ1-3
TGTGCCAGCAGCTCCGACAGGGATCACACCATATATTTT
CASSSDRDHTIYF
>.|.|TRBV11-2|TRBJ1-2
TGTGCCAGCAGCTTAGACCTTCCGGGGGGTGGCTACACCTTC
CASSLDLPGGGYTF
>.|.|TRBV15|TRBJ2-2
TGTGCCACCAGATTGGGCCACACCGGGGAGCTGTTTTTT
CATRLGHTGELFF
>.|TRBD1|TRBV4-3|TRBJ1-3
TGCGCCAGCAGCCAAGAAGGTGGACAGGGGGCGTGGGGATCTGGAAACACCATATATTTT
CASSQEGGQGAWGSGNTIYF
>.|.|TRBV7-9|TRBJ1-4
TGTGCCAGCAGCTTAGTTCCGAAGGAGGATGAAAAACTGTTTTTT
CASSLVPKEDEKLFF
>few|.|TRBV5-8|TRBJ2-2
TGTGCCAGCACGAGGCGGGCTCACACCGGGGAGCTGTTTTTT
CASTRRAHTGELFF
>.|.|TRBV9|TRBJ2-1
TGTGCCAGCTACCTTAGCGGAACGTCCTACAATGAGCAGTTCTTC
CASYLSGTSYNEQFF
>.|.|TRBV7-8|TRBJ1-2
TGTGCCAGCAGCAGGACGGGACTTAACTATGGCTACACCTTC
CASSRTGLNYGYTF
>.|TRBD1|TRBV23-1|TRBJ1-3
TGCGCCAGCAGTCAACCAACGCCAGGGGGCGGAAACACCATATATTTT
CASSQPTPGGGNTIYF
>.|TRBD1|TRBV6-5|TRBJ2-4
TGTGCCAGCAGTTACTCGACAGGGGGGAAAAACATTCAGTACTTC
CASSYSTGGKNIQYF
>.|TRBD2|TRBV19|TRBJ2-3
TGTGCCAGTAGTATAGTAGGGAGGGGAGGAGATACGCAGTATTTT
CASSIVGRGGDTQYF
>few|TRBD2|TRBV13|TRBJ2-1
TGTGCCAGCAGCTTAGGGACTAGCGGGAGTTTAGACGAGCAGTTCTTC
CASSLGTSGSLDEQFF
>.|.|TRBV1|TRBJ2-2
TGCACCAGCAGCCAAGGGGTGTGCGGGGGGGCAACCGGGGAGCTGTTTTTT
CTSSQGVCGGATGELFF
>.|.|TRBV6-2/TRBV6-3|TRBJ2-3
TGTGCCAGCAGCCCCACAGGTAGGGCCACAGATACGCAGTATTTT
CASSPTGRATDTQYF
>.|.|TRBV5-8|TRBJ1-1
TGTGCCAGCAGCTGGGGGCCGAATGAAGCTTTCTTT
CASSWGPNEAFF
>.|TRBD1|TRBV7-9|TRBJ1-1
TGTGCCAGCAGCTTAGCGGGACAGGGGTCCCGAGGCTCTGAAGCTTTCTTT
CASSLAGQGSRGSEAFF
>few|.|TRBV9|TRBJ1-1
TGTGCCAGCAGTGGGCCCCTGAACACTGAAGCTTTCTTT
CASSGPLNTEAFF
>.|.|TRBV2|TRBJ1-5
TGTGCCAGCAGTGCAGGCGTTTGGAATCAGCCCCAGCATTTT
CASSAGVWNQPQHF
>.|.|TRBV6-1|TRBJ1-1
TGTGCCAGCAGTGAATCCGGGTTGAACACTGAAGCTTTCTTT
CASSESGLNTEAFF